This passage covers 20 T cell receptor beta chains from one sample sequenced in a study of CD8+ T cells in alopecia areata. RNA was extracted and reverse transcribed into cDNA as the sequencing template. Measured with immunoSEQ multiplex PCR; TCRdb has only the in-frame clones, and not every one. The data contain over 120,000 clones, roughly 62% of them singletons. This specimen consisted of CD4+ T cells sorted from blood, obtained at week 0. These receptor sequences come from a human donor with alopecia areata.

This clone appeared a few times. CDR3 bases: TGCAGCGCCTCGACACTGTCGGGGGAGACCCAGTACTTC. Protein product: CSASTLSGETQYF. The gene calls are TRBV29-1 and TRBJ2-5; a possible D gene is TRBD2 (5 bases). This CDR3 spans 13 amino acids. CDR1 and CDR2 from the germline V gene are SQVTM and ANQGSEA. Between the trimmed V and J ends, which lost 7 bases and 5 bases, there was a span of 17 bases.

This sequence joins TRBV2 and TRBJ2-3; TRBD2 matches 7 bases. The CDR3 spans 14 residues. Germline V gives CDR1 SNHLY, CDR2 FYNNEI. Trimming cost V 7 bases and J 3 bases; bases outside gene matches: 7. CDR3 region: CASMSSGVTDTQYF. DNA of the CDR3: TGTGCCAGCATGTCTAGCGGAGTAACAGATACGCAGTATTTT.

V and J are TRBV29-1 and TRBJ1-1; unclear D gene. Germline V gene lookup returns CDR1 SQVTM and CDR2 ANQGSEA. The CDR3 runs to 12 residues. V lost 2 bases to trimming and J lost 9 bases, with 13 bases between them. The CDR3 coding sequence is TGCAGCGTTGAAAGGGCAGGCCGGCAAGCTTTCTTT. This gives the protein CSVERAGRQAFF.

This clone was counted between two and nine times. The V and J genes are TRBV5-1 and TRBJ1-1; D gene unclear. V was cut by 0 bases and J by 8 bases, with 11 bases left in between. The CDR3 is made up of 13 amino acids. Per germline, CDR1 SGHRS and CDR2 YFSETQ. CDR3 sequence: CASSLGQAFEAFF. The CDR3 nucleotides read TGCGCCAGCAGCTTGGGGCAGGCTTTCGAAGCTTTCTTT.

This clone was detected a few times. The chain carries TRBV19 and TRBJ1-5; D is possibly TRBD1 (5 bases). This CDR3 has 12 residues. Trimming removed 7 bases from V and 4 bases from J, with 8 bases in between. Germline loops: CDR1 LNHDA, CDR2 SQIVND (reference sequence). The CDR3 spells CASNYRNQPQHF. The CDR3, as DNA: TGTGCCAGTAATTACAGGAATCAGCCCCAGCATTTT. Full variable domain (outside the CDR3, taken from reference TRBV19 and TRBJ1-5): DGGITQSPKYLFRKEGQNVTLSCEQNLNHDAMYWYRQDPGQGLRLIYYSQIVNDFQKGDIAEGYSVSREKKESFPLTVTSAQKNPTAFYLCASNYRNQPQHFGDGTRLSIL.

This clone was seen more than once but under ten times. The chain joins TRBV29-1 to TRBJ2-5; tentatively, D is TRBD2 (5 bases). CDR1 and CDR2 (germline): SQVTM, ANQGSEA. The V gene lost 3 bases and the J gene lost 7 bases, with 18 bases spanning the gap. The CDR3 sequence is 14 residues long. The chain's CDR3 is CSVDTVQTRGTQYF. The CDR3, as DNA: TGCAGCGTTGATACGGTGCAAACACGGGGGACCCAGTACTTC.

The rearrangement links TRBV29-1 to TRBJ2-1; 8 nucleotides match TRBD1. Germline CDR1 and CDR2: SQVTM and ANQGSEA. There are 13 residues in the CDR3. Trimming at V came to 6 bases and at J to 5 bases, leaving 6 bases not matched to a gene. This chain's CDR3 is CSVGDRSHNEQFF. The CDR3 bases are TGCAGCGTGGGGGACAGGTCCCACAATGAGCAGTTCTTC.

The rearrangement joins TRBV9 to TRBJ2-6; possible D gene TRBD1, 5 bases. This CDR3 is built from 16 residues. The V and J ends lost 0 bases and 1 base respectively, with 8 bases between them. Germline loops: CDR1 SGDLS, CDR2 YYNGEE. The CDR3 bases are TGTGCCAGCAGCGTAGTTTCAGGGTCTGGGGCCAACGTCCTGACTTTC. This sequence encodes CASSVVSGSGANVLTF.

The chain links TRBV19 to TRBJ2-1; TRBD1 might be the D (6 bases). This CDR3 is built from 16 residues. V shed 5 bases and J shed 3 bases, with 17 bases lying between them. CDR1 LNHDA and CDR2 SQIVND come from the germline V gene (reference sequence). CDR3 residues: CASSVFVTGIYNEQFF. The CDR3 nucleotides read TGTGCCAGTAGTGTCTTCGTTACAGGGATCTACAATGAGCAGTTCTTC.

As to this clone: Other DNA variants within this sample encode the same CDR3. The J gene is TRBJ1-1, the V gene TRBV5-1; tentative D call: TRBD1 (6 bases). CDR3 length: 14 amino acids. V lost 0 bases and J 1 base, leaving 7 bases between the germline ends. Germline V gene sequence: CDR1 SGHRS, CDR2 YFSETQ. The CDR3 DNA reads as TGCGCCAGCAGCTTGGGACAGGCGAACACTGAAGCTTTCTTT. This sequence encodes CASSLGQANTEAFF. The variable domain in full, with the rest retrieved from reference TRBV5-1 and TRBJ1-1, is KAGVTQTPRYLIKTRGQQVTLSCSPISGHRSVSWYQQTPGQGLQFLFEYFSETQRNKGNFPGRFSGRQFSNSRSEMNVSTLELGDSALYLCASSLGQANTEAFFGQGTRLTVV.

This chain joins TRBV29-1 and TRBJ2-5; D gene unclear. Looked up from germline, CDR1 is SQVTM and CDR2 is ANQGSEA. The CDR3 has 13 residues. The V gene lost 7 bases and the J gene lost 1 base, with 13 bases spanning the gap. The CDR3 region has the DNA TGCAGCGGGGTTTGGCAGATCCAAGAGACCCAGTACTTC. It codes for CSGVWQIQETQYF.

The rearrangement joins TRBV7-6 to TRBJ1-1; D call uncertain. The germline CDR1 and CDR2 sequences are SGHVS and FNYEAQ. V was cut by 1 base and J by 1 base, with 7 bases left in between. This CDR3 has 14 residues. In DNA form, the CDR3 reads TGTGCCAGCAGCTTAGGTCCAGCGAACACTGAAGCTTTCTTT. Protein product: CASSLGPANTEAFF. The entire variable domain, with the rest obtained from reference TRBV7-6 and TRBJ1-1, is as follows: GAGVSQSPRYKVTKRGQDVALRCDPISGHVSLYWYRQALGQGPEFLTYFNYEAQQDKSGLPNDRFSAERPEGSISTLTIQRTEQRDSAMYRCASSLGPANTEAFFGQGTRLTVV.

The chain recombines TRBV7-2 with TRBJ1-5, with D possibly being TRBD1 (5 bases). The CDR3 covers 13 residues. Looked up from germline, CDR1 is SGHTA and CDR2 is FQGNSA. Trimming took 5 bases from V and 7 from J, leaving 12 bases between them. The chain's CDR3 is CASSPRGGQPQHF. The CDR3 DNA reads TGTGCCAGCAGCCCACGTGGGGGACAGCCCCAGCATTTT.

This clone has only one observation. The chain links TRBV29-1 to TRBJ1-2; D is possibly TRBD1 (6 bases). Germline-derived CDR1 and CDR2 are SQVTM and ANQGSEA. V shed 1 base and J shed 5 bases, with 11 bases lying between them. This CDR3 contains 13 residues. CDR3 residues: CSVEGRGKYGYTF. The DNA for the CDR3 is TGCAGCGTTGAAGGCAGGGGCAAATATGGCTACACCTTC. Based on the CDR3 plus reference TRBV29-1 and TRBJ1-2, the full variable domain is SAVISQKPSRDICQRGTSLTIQCQVDSQVTMMFWYRQQPGQSLTLIATANQGSEATYESGFVIDKFPISRPNLTFSTLTVSNMSPEDSSIYLCSVEGRGKYGYTFGSGTRLTVV.

This clone has only a few counts. The rearrangement joins TRBV15 to TRBJ2-2; D is undetermined. The germline V gene encodes CDR1 LNHNV and CDR2 YYDKDF (reference sequence). CDR3 length: 14 amino acids. Trimming cost V 0 bases and J 6 bases, with 8 bases left between them. The CDR3 loop is CATSRDGIAGELFF. CDR3 bases: TGTGCCACCAGCAGAGATGGGATCGCCGGGGAGCTGTTTTTT.

The V call is TRBV11-3, the J call TRBJ2-5; D not certain. Germline lookup yields CDR1 SGHNT and CDR2 YENEEA. This CDR3 spans 13 amino acids. The germline V and J ends were trimmed by 1 base and 5 bases, with 8 bases remaining between them. CDR3 DNA: TGTGCCAGCAGCTTAGGTAACAAGGAGACCCAGTACTTC. Its protein product is CASSLGNKETQYF.

V is TRBV5-6 and J is TRBJ2-7; no firm D call. The CDR3 is 12 residues long. Between the trimmed V and J ends, which lost 0 bases and 3 bases, there was a span of 4 bases. The germline CDR1 and CDR2 sequences are SGHDT and YYEEEE. The DNA for the CDR3 is TGTGCCAGCAGCTTGGAGTTCTACGAGCAGTACTTC. Translated, it gives CASSLEFYEQYF.

Worth noting for this clone: Other DNA sequences of this sample code for an identical CDR3. The chain couples TRBV15 to TRBJ2-7; TRBD1 is a possible D gene (5 bases). The CDR3 is 13 amino acids. V lost 0 bases and J 4 bases, leaving 7 bases between the germline ends. The germline V gene encodes CDR1 LNHNV and CDR2 YYDKDF (reference sequence). In DNA, the CDR3 is TGTGCCACCAGCAGAGATAGGGGTTACGAGCAGTACTTC. This sequence encodes CATSRDRGYEQYF.

This clone was detected many times. The gene calls are TRBV7-9 and TRBJ2-3; possibly TRBD1 for D (5 bases). Germline V CDR1 and CDR2: SEHNR, FQNEAQ (reference sequence). This CDR3 region has 15 residues. Trimming removed 3 bases at V and 0 bases at J, with 10 bases between. CDR3 bases: TGTGCCAGCAGCTTCTGGGGCACTAGCACAGATACGCAGTATTTT. It yields the protein CASSFWGTSTDTQYF.

The J gene is TRBJ1-5, the V gene TRBV27; weak D call: TRBD1 (6 bases). The CDR3 totals 17 residues. The germline V and J ends were trimmed by 0 bases and 4 bases, with 16 bases remaining between them. Germline V lookup: CDR1 MNHEY, CDR2 SMNVEV (reference sequence). The CDR3 here is CASSLSGAGTRNQPQHF. The CDR3, as DNA: TGTGCCAGCAGTTTATCGGGGGCGGGGACGAGGAATCAGCCCCAGCATTTT.